This T cell receptor beta chain was sequenced in a study of beta chain features in type 1 diabetes (dated by TCRdb to 2017 to 2018). About the investigation overall: No differences in mean age, gender distribution, total cell number or subset yield were found between patients and healthy donors. The study compared the TCRB repertoires of sorted circulating CD4+ T cell subsets in recently diagnosed type 1 diabetes patients with those in matched healthy donors. A total of 107,917,701 sorted cells were examined across all samples, and the number of cells per subset was strongly correlated with RNA yield. Regulatory and stem cell-like memory subsets were obtained from only 8 patients and roughly 8 healthy donors, while naive and central memory subsets were obtained from all 30 or so donors.

A single peripheral blood draw of around 100 mL on average was collected from each donor into heparinised tubes. A BD FACSAria II and a panel including CD45RO, CCR7, CD25, CD127, CD95 and CD27 were used to sort naive, central memory, regulatory and stem cell-like memory CD4+ T cells. Purity was above 95% for every sorted population. PBMCs were isolated immediately by Lymphoprep density gradient centrifugation and stained directly without culture. Samples were stained and sorted in pairs, with one healthy donor and one patient per experiment, so that batch effects were minimized. Overall study results and their limits: Because the HLA sub-analyses included only small numbers of individuals, any influence of HLA type on TCRB rearrangement was left unresolved. Patients with type 1 diabetes made fewer insertions and deleted more nucleotides at VDJ recombination sites, implying thymic rearrangement abnormalities. Type 1 diabetes patients showed a moderate but significant shortening of TCRB CDR3 length in all four CD4+ subsets. PCR might favor shorter templates, but patient and control samples were amplified and corrected together, so any skew would affect both groups equally. Naive, central memory and regulatory TCRB repertoires appeared to be more similar among patients than among healthy donors. Because cDNA rather than genomic DNA was sequenced, highly expressing activated cells could have been over-represented, although no difference in activation and CD3 levels was found between groups.

The CDR3 numbers 14 residues from cysteine through phenylalanine. The only DNA kept is the CDR3, 42 bases in frame from the first base. In the germline V gene (reference sequence), CDR1 corresponds to LNHNV and CDR2 to YYDKDF. Cut back by 1 base and 4 bases, the V and J ends lie 9 bases apart. On this clone: There is no known antigen for this receptor. Base-call qualities are not available, and no considerably larger clone is one nucleotide away.

The entire isolated RNA was reverse transcribed using the High Capacity cDNA Reverse Transcription Kit, and thus expressed TCRB transcripts were sequenced. Deep immunoSEQ sequencing was performed on naive, central memory and regulatory T cell samples, with an average of about 3.6 million total reads per sample. After sorted cells were lysed in RLT buffer, RNA was extracted with DNase-treated RNeasy Micro or Mini kits, with the choice depending on cell number. Each cell subset was processed separately to prevent cross-contamination, with patient and healthy donor samples processed together. The immunoSEQ multiplex PCR was used to amplify TCRB sequences from cDNA, yielding 87-bp fragments that span the CDR3 region. Amplicons were sequenced on the Illumina HiSeq platform. From the authors' description of their analysis: Synthetic template baselines were used to correct PCR bias computationally, reads within Hamming distance 2 were collapsed, and singletons that could not be merged were discarded. By aligning reads against IMGT, V, D and J genes, CDR3 length, and insertions or deletions at six rearrangement sites were assigned. Clonotype counts were normalized to sorted cell number within each subset before computing true diversity and Gini coefficients with the tcR R package. The overlap coefficient, calculated on TCRB nucleotide sequences, was used to measure repertoire sharing. Out-of-frame TCRB sequences from naive cells were analyzed as a proxy for the pre-selection repertoire. Drawn from immuneACCESS, this table holds only the in-frame rearrangements with V and J called that TCRdb kept. Clones are partly lost; checked studies trace under half to an unresolved V gene and leave the rest unexplained. V and J calls and clone size are copied from that table; D and trimming were computed from the DNA. This sample gives hundreds of thousands of clones in total; approximately 30% of them show up just once. 0.05% to 0.065% of the sample comes from the top ten.

Sequenced input: naive CD4+ T cells from blood. What the cell subset or site label conveys for this sample: true naive CD4+ T cells. Here the chain combines TRBV15 and TRBJ2-3, with the D segment identity uncertain. This clonotype originated in a man between 18 and 35 years old in good health. Here the CDR3 is given as CATSRGQNADTQYF. The sequenced DNA is TGTGCCACCAGCAGAGGTCAGAACGCAGATACGCAGTATTTT.